The 8 T cell receptor beta chains reported below all come from one sample, sequenced in a study of shared clonotypes between healthy human individuals (dated by TCRdb to 2018 to 2021). The library was made by the immunoSEQ multiplex PCR assay. In its TCRdb copy, this immuneACCESS table keeps in-frame sequences only and misses some clones. Where compared with another copy, unresolved V genes explain less than half of these, and the others have no known cause. In all, the sample holds over a million clones, and 96% of those were seen once. 0.95% to 1.5% of the sample is in the top ten clones. Sample: naive CD4+ T cells sorted from blood. In light of the paper, this sample's cell subset or site label describes: CD45RA+ positively selected. These receptors were obtained from a man aged 30 to 39 in good health.

The rearrangement links TRBV7-8 to TRBJ2-7; TRBD1 agrees at 9 bases. The CDR3 loop spans 15 amino acids. Germline-derived CDR1 and CDR2 are SGHVS and FQNEAQ. J lost 3 bases, V lost 5 bases, and 8 bases had no gene match. The CDR3 DNA follows: TGTGCCAGCAGCCCCAGACAGGGGGTGTTCTACGAGCAGTACTTC. Amino acids: CASSPRQGVFYEQYF.

This chain connects TRBV9 to TRBJ1-3; D is unresolved. With 1 base removed from V and 4 bases from J, the gap between germline ends came to 6 bases. The CDR3 is 13 residues long. CDR1 SGDLS and CDR2 YYNGEE come from the germline V gene. The DNA for the CDR3 is TGTGCCAGCAGCGTACCTTCAGGAAACACCATATATTTT. It codes for CASSVPSGNTIYF.

The rearrangement joins TRBV12-5 to TRBJ2-3; 12 nucleotides align to TRBD2. The CDR3 is made up of 18 amino acids. Germline V CDR1 and CDR2: LGHNT, FRNRAP. Trimming cost V 4 bases and J 3 bases; bases outside gene matches: 11. The CDR3 region has the DNA TGTGCTAGTGGTTCCTCTAGCGGGAGGGCCCTGGGTACAGATACGCAGTATTTT. This gives the protein CASGSSSGRALGTDTQYF.

V and J are TRBV6-1 and TRBJ2-7; a weak D match, TRBD2 (5 bases). The V gene's germline CDR1 is MNHNS and CDR2 SASEGT. V shed 5 bases and J shed 6 bases, with 17 bases lying between them. The CDR3 spans 14 residues. CDR3: CASSSVAGVAEQYF. CDR3 coding DNA: TGTGCCAGCAGTTCTGTCGCCGGGGTGGCCGAGCAGTACTTC.

The chain uses TRBV2 and TRBJ1-5; D unresolved. CDR1 is SNHLY and CDR2 is FYNNEI in the germline V gene. The CDR3 is 14 residues long. Trimming pared 2 bases from V and 1 base from J, leaving 6 bases between. The CDR3 bases are TGTGCCAGCAGTGAATTTAACAGCAATCAGCCCCAGCATTTT. Translation: CASSEFNSNQPQHF.

This chain joins TRBV27 and TRBJ2-5, with 8 bases lining up with TRBD2. The CDR3 sequence is 19 residues long. V shed 3 bases, J shed 2 bases, and the junction held 17 bases outside the gene matches. Germline values: CDR1 MNHEY, CDR2 SMNVEV (reference sequence). CDR3 protein: CASSFLRDLVAGSQETQYF. The CDR3 DNA sequence: TGTGCCAGCAGTTTCCTACGGGATTTGGTAGCGGGAAGTCAAGAGACCCAGTACTTC.

The chain employs TRBV25-1 and TRBJ2-2, with 8 bases that match TRBD2. Trimming cost V 4 bases and J 7 bases; bases outside gene matches: 11. CDR3 size: 16 residues. CDR1 and CDR2 from the germline V gene are MGHDK and SYGVNS. The CDR3 here is CASSGRRGAAIGELFF. Here the CDR3 DNA reads TGTGCCAGCAGTGGAAGGCGGGGGGCAGCCATCGGGGAGCTGTTTTTT.

This clone was found once. This chain links TRBV11-2 with TRBJ2-5; D uncertain. Germline CDR1 reads SGHAT; CDR2 reads FQNNGV. V lost 4 bases and J lost 2, with 5 bases in between. This CDR3 comprises 12 residues. In nucleotides, the CDR3 is TGTGCCAGCAGCTACCTACAAGAGACCCAGTACTTC. Translation: CASSYLQETQYF.